This record looks at one T cell receptor (beta chain) sequence and its context. Its target is not known. Trimming stripped 1 base from V and 0 bases from J, with 11 bases between. Germline CDR1 and CDR2: SGHNT and YYREEE (reference sequence). The length of the CDR3 is 15 residues. The sample originates from a study of OX40 agonist ivuxolimab in advanced cancers. Notes on the study in general: In general, CD8+ T cells held more expanded clones than CD4+ did, on average.

Profiled with immunoSEQ multiplex PCR; TCRdb holds only in-frame clones, not every one. The table has roughly 40,000 clones, about 86% seen once. The source is an adult with an advanced solid tumor such as melanoma, head and neck, liver or kidney cancer. The chain employs TRBV5-4 and TRBJ2-7; no firm D call. The sequencing used CD4+ or CD8+ T cells sorted from blood, collected in a trial of the OX40 agonist ivuxolimab. The DNA for the CDR3 is TGTGCCAGCAGCTTGACAGCTTTCCCCTCCTACGAGCAGTACTTC. Amino acids: CASSLTAFPSYEQYF.